The 8 T cell receptor beta chains below come from one sample, sequenced in a study of cytomegalovirus exposure and HLA in healthy donors. This PCR relied on a set of 60 Vbeta primers and 13 Jbeta primers. The method was immunoSEQ multiplex PCR; TCRdb's version includes in-frame clones alone and lacks a portion of them. The table has around 110,000 clones, 60% to 80% seen once. Specimen: PBMCs. The receptors were gathered from a boy between 10 and 17 years old in good health and CMV-seronegative.

The chain recombines TRBV6-4 with TRBJ2-3; no definite D call. Germline V CDR1 and CDR2: MRHNA, SNTAGT. V dropped 3 bases and J dropped 4 bases, with 8 bases sitting between them. The CDR3 runs 13 residues. In nucleotides, the CDR3 is TGTGCCAGCAGTGAAAAAGAGGCAGATACGCAGTATTTT. As protein: CASSEKEADTQYF.

This clone was seen only once. J is TRBJ2-7 and V is TRBV4-1; TRBD2 might be the D (5 bases). CDR3 length: 14 amino acids. CDR1 and CDR2 from the germline V gene are MGHRA and YSYEKL. Trimming took off 3 bases at V and 2 bases at J, with 11 bases between the two ends. CDR3 DNA: TGCGCCAGCAGCCAGCCGGACTTGACCTACGAGCAGTACTTC. It is translated as CASSQPDLTYEQYF.

V gene TRBV6-7 combines with J gene TRBJ2-7; D possibly corresponds to TRBD2 (5 bases). TRBV6-7 is an open reading frame whose function is uncertain. Trimming removed 2 bases from V and 0 bases from J, with 17 bases in between. This CDR3 is built from 17 residues. The CDR3 DNA sequence: TGTGCCAGCAGTTACGCGGGTCCCCCGACGAGCTCCTACGAGCAGTACTTC. It translates to CASSYAGPPTSSYEQYF.

V gene TRBV6-6 combines with J gene TRBJ1-2; D may be TRBD1 (6 bases). CDR1 and CDR2 from the germline V gene are MNHNY and SVGAGI (reference sequence). The CDR3 is 15 residues long. With 3 bases removed from V and 4 bases from J, the gap between germline ends came to 15 bases. In DNA form, the CDR3 reads TGTGCCAGCAGTTATACCCTGGGGGCGCTCTATGGCTACACCTTC. As protein: CASSYTLGALYGYTF.

The CDR3 loop reads CASSSSGFYNEQFF. The CDR3 DNA is TGTGCCAGCAGCTCTAGCGGGTTTTACAATGAGCAGTTCTTC. V and J are TRBV7-6 and TRBJ2-1, with 8 bases aligning to TRBD2. This CDR3 region has 14 residues. CDR1 is SGHVS, CDR2 FNYEAQ, per germline. The V and J ends lost 4 bases and 4 bases, in that order; junction bases with no gene match: 3.

The V call is TRBV6-5, the J call TRBJ1-1; possible D gene TRBD1, 5 bases. V was shortened by 4 bases and J by 7 bases, with 7 bases between the two germline ends. Germline V CDR1 and CDR2: MNHEY, SVGAGI. The CDR3 is made up of 11 amino acids. CDR3 sequence: CASSWGGEAFF. In nucleotides, the CDR3 is TGTGCCAGCAGTTGGGGGGGTGAAGCTTTCTTT.

This chain joins TRBV7-9 and TRBJ1-2; possible D gene TRBD1, 6 bases. Trimming pared 2 bases from V and 2 bases from J, leaving 18 bases between. This CDR3 comprises 17 residues. CDR1 is SEHNR and CDR2 is FQNEAQ in the germline V gene (reference sequence). The CDR3 nucleotides are TGTGCCAGCAGCTTAACTGAAGGGGGGGGTGGCAACTATGGCTACACCTTC. Translation gives CASSLTEGGGGNYGYTF.

J is TRBJ1-4 and V is TRBV7-9; maybe TRBD1 (6 bases). The germline gives CDR1 SEHNR, CDR2 FQNEAQ (reference sequence). V was pared by 7 bases and J by 8 bases, with 26 bases between. The CDR3 extends over 17 amino acids. The CDR3 region has the DNA TGTGCCAGCACCCTAGCAGTTAGCGCTAGCAGGGGAGAAAAACTGTTTTTT. Residues: CASTLAVSASRGEKLFF.